The 6 T cell receptor beta chains below come from one sample, sequenced in a study of technical replicates of blood from a handful of donors. Only in-frame clones appear in the TCRdb table, and some are missing; sequencing was by immunoSEQ multiplex PCR. This sample has tens of thousands of clones; 90% to 97% occur once, and the top ten carry roughly 0.36%. The sample consisted of T cells isolated from PBMCs. All receptors come from a human donor in good health.

J is TRBJ1-5 and V is TRBV2; no clear D. The CDR3 is made up of 15 amino acids. V was trimmed by 4 bases and J by 0 bases, leaving 10 bases between them. Germline V CDR1 and CDR2: SNHLY, FYNNEI. For the CDR3, the DNA is TGTGCCAGCAGTGGAACTTTTTATAGCAATCAGCCCCAGCATTTT. Translation gives CASSGTFYSNQPQHF.

The chain joins TRBV19 to TRBJ2-1; 7 nucleotides agree with TRBD2. The germline V gene has CDR1 LNHDA and CDR2 SQIVND (reference sequence). This CDR3 comprises 15 residues. V lost 6 bases and J lost 0; bases outside the gene matches: 5. The CDR3 loop is CASRSAGSSYNEQFF. For the CDR3, the DNA is TGTGCCAGTAGATCAGCGGGGAGCTCCTACAATGAGCAGTTCTTC.

The chain joins TRBV27 to TRBJ2-3; 10 bases map to TRBD2. Germline V gene data show CDR1 as MNHEY and CDR2 as SMNVEV (reference sequence). The CDR3 is 14 amino acids. V was pared by 8 bases and J by 2 bases, with 4 bases of the junction left unmatched. The CDR3: CASGLAALTDTQYF. CDR3 nucleotides: TGTGCCAGCGGACTAGCGGCACTCACAGATACGCAGTATTTT.

The V call is TRBV7-2, the J call TRBJ2-1; TRBD2 agrees at 8 bases. V gave up 5 bases and J gave up 3 bases; unmatched junction bases: 3. There are 14 residues in the CDR3. Per germline, CDR1 SGHTA and CDR2 FQGNSA. CDR3 loop: CASSPGTSYNEQFF. CDR3 in DNA: TGTGCCAGCAGCCCGGGGACTAGCTACAATGAGCAGTTCTTC.

The chain has TRBV7-2 and TRBJ2-1; TRBD2 might be the D (6 bases). Germline V gene lookup returns CDR1 SGHTA and CDR2 FQGNSA. CDR3 length: 14 residues. Trimming removed 7 bases at V and 7 bases at J, with 17 bases between. In DNA, the CDR3 is TGTGCCAGCACCCCAGGATGGGCGGGAAATGAGCAGTTCTTC. This translates into CASTPGWAGNEQFF.

For the CDR3, the DNA is TGCGCCAGCAGCCAAGATCTAACTAGCGGCTCCTACGAGCAGTACTTC. Its translation: CASSQDLTSGSYEQYF. This chain uses TRBV4-3 with TRBJ2-7, with 8 bases lining up with TRBD2. J lost 0 bases, V lost 0 bases, and 4 bases had no gene match. The CDR3 is 16 residues long. In germline, CDR1 is LGHNA, CDR2 YSLEER.